One TCR beta chain is described in this entry. Its antigen is as yet unknown. This sample is drawn from a study of CXCR3-negative and CXCR3-positive naive CD8 T cells. Study conclusions and caveats: CXCR3-expressing naive cells carried TRB CDR3s more hydrophobic than those of CXCR3-negative naive cells. With respect to TRBV-TRBJ usage, naive CXCR3-negative and CXCR3-positive cells were similar; memory differed. Relative to memory CD8+ cells, whose diversity was much lower, both naive subsets had comparably high diversity.

This CDR3 spans 14 amino acids. Looked up from germline, CDR1 is SGHVS and CDR2 is FNYEAQ. Each CD8+ T cell subset was sorted in triplicate, over 250,000 cells each. Identification of naive CD8+ T cells rested on CD45RO-CCR7+CD27+CD95- status. 5' RACE that incorporated UMI labels was used to prepare the TRB cDNA libraries. TCRdb reprocessed the 5' RACE reads and stores each CDR3 protein as one record, lacking DNA. The sample's table shows some 85,000 distinct CDR3 sequences. The genes are TRBV7-6 and TRBJ1-6. The source is a human donor in good health. Some clones in this sample may be carry-over from other donors' samples. Sequences were obtained from naive CXCR3+ CD8+ T cells from blood. The subset was: CD45RO-CCR7+CD27+CD95- naive CD8+ T cells expressing CXCR3 (TNR3+). The CDR3: CAISSRQGDSPLHF. The full variable domain, with the rest looked up from reference TRBV7-6 and TRBJ1-6, is GAGVSQSPRYKVTKRGQDVALRCDPISGHVSLYWYRQALGQGPEFLTYFNYEAQQDKSGLPNDRFSAERPEGSISTLTIQRTEQRDSAMYRCAISSRQGDSPLHFGNGTRLTVT.